This T cell receptor (beta chain) was observed in a study of T cells expressing NK-cell markers. Study background: Of eight sequenced donors, seven were HCMV-seropositive and one HCMV-seronegative. General study results and limits: Expanded NKG2C+ T cell clones had unclear HCMV specificity. For four donors, these clonotypes were likewise the leading ones in the CD3+CD56-NKG2C+ fraction.

The germline CDR1 and CDR2 sequences are MDHEN and SYDVKM. The length of the CDR3 is 13 residues. TCRdb re-called the 5' RACE reads, yielding one record per CDR3 amino acid sequence without DNA. The sample data list 500,000 to 700,000 distinct CDR3 sequences. On this clonotype: The antigen is not known.

This chain joins TRBV28 and TRBJ2-1; TCRdb's assignment of TRBD1 cannot be checked, as there is no DNA. Sequencing was done on a sample of blood T cells: a sorted CD56 or NKG2C T cell subset, CD4+ or CD8+ T cells, or bulk PBMC T cells (not recorded which). The TCR comes from a man aged 18 to 29 in good health. The CDR3 is CASSLPGRDEQFF.